Given below is one T cell receptor beta chain in context. This receptor's antigen is unknown. Base-call qualities are not available, and no considerably larger clone is one nucleotide away. This specimen comes from a study of glioma-infiltrating T cells after dendritic cell vaccination (dated by TCRdb to the mid-2010s). About the study as a whole: The cohort comprised about 15 glioblastoma patients from Phase I and II dendritic cell vaccination trials, 9 newly diagnosed and 6 with recurrent disease. Autologous tumor lysate-pulsed dendritic cell vaccination was administered to the patients between about 2002 and 2012. To make the vaccine, monocyte-derived dendritic cells were cultured for seven to eight days with IL-4 and GM-CSF and then pulsed overnight with autologous tumor lysate. Patients received three intradermal dendritic cell vaccine injections at biweekly intervals in the arm below the axilla. Tumor-infiltrating lymphocyte content was quantified and tumor and blood repertoires were compared in dendritic cell-vaccinated glioblastoma patients by deep sequencing of TCR beta CDR3 regions. TCR sequencing metrics, including TIL content and tumor-blood repertoire overlap, were correlated with survival after dendritic cell vaccination.

Selection of patients required sufficient residual fresh-frozen tumor tissue and over two years of available survival data. Although molecular status otherwise differed among the glioblastoma patients, no patient had an isocitrate dehydrogenase mutation. PBMC were collected before vaccination, two weeks after the third vaccination, and at tumor progression if progression occurred. Genomic DNA was extracted with the Qiagen DNeasy Blood extraction Kit. Overall study outcomes, separate from this receptor: TCR clonality showed no direct relationship with survival, which suggests that a diverse polyclonal response may matter. After dendritic cell vaccination, a higher estimated pretreatment TIL content predicted longer time to progression and longer overall survival. The three-group TCR overlap response model was described as speculative and requiring prospective validation. The cohort was small and heterogeneous, and full blood and tumor sets were available for few patients, with initial-recurrent tumor pairs available for even fewer patients.

The immunoSEQ assay amplified TCRB CDR3 regions from roughly 2 micrograms of genomic DNA, or from all available DNA when less than that amount was available. The multiplex PCR employed 60 forward primers targeting TCR V beta segments and 13 reverse primers targeting J beta segments. To estimate the number of reads per starting template, synthetic control templates were added to each sample at limiting dilution. The Illumina HiSeq System generated 87 bp sequencing reads. The authors' pipeline ran thus. To remove PCR and sequencing errors, closely related sequences were merged with a nearest neighbor algorithm. TCR overlap was measured as the percentage of unique tumor TCR beta sequences that were also present in the peripheral blood of the same patient. Held by TCRdb, this immuneACCESS table contains in-frame sequences only and omits some clones. Under half of the omission traces to an unresolved V gene where checked; the cause of the rest is unknown. The DNA gave D and trimming, while V, J and clone size come from that table. The sample includes fewer than 85,000 clones, with 85% to 90% observed a single time. Of the sample, 3% to 3.5% is held by the ten largest clones.

This clonotype was sampled from a human donor with glioblastoma. Sample: blood, taken before dendritic cell vaccination.

The CDR3 region reads CASSFMTENYEQYF. Read as DNA, the sequence is TGTGCCAGCAGCTTCATGACAGAAAACTACGAGCAGTACTTC. The chain uses TRBV11-2 and TRBJ2-7; D gene: possibly TRBD1, on 5 matching bases. The V and J ends are trimmed by 3 bases and 3 bases, leaving 12 bases between them. The cysteine opens and the phenylalanine closes a CDR3 of 14 amino acids. The retained sequence is limited to the CDR3, 42 bases, with the frame set at the first base. Based on the germline V gene, the CDR1 and CDR2 sequences are SGHAT and FQNNGV.